Listed below are T cell receptor beta chains from one sample, sequenced in a study of response to subunit inactivated influenza vaccine. TCRdb reanalysed the RT-PCR reads using MiXCR and keeps one entry per CDR3 protein. This sample yields approximately 570,000 distinct CDR3 sequences, of which less than 8% are seen a single time; roughly 13% belongs to the top ten. Source: PBMCs from blood, taken roughly 24 months after vaccination. The receptors were gathered from a man aged 45 to 70 who received an inactivated influenza vaccine. Each CDR3 is given with its conserved first and last residue. Each record gives: J gene, clone size, D gene, V gene, CDR3 DNA, CDR3 protein. The D gene is left open where the match is weak. Size is stated for part of the rows, as once, few or many counts, or as a class when the clone is expanded.

TRBJ1-2 | NA | NA | TRBV2 | TGTGCCAGCAGTGGGGCCCCGGACAGATTTAACTATGGCTACACCTTC | CASSGAPDRFNYGYTF
TRBJ2-2 | many | NA | TRBV6-1 | TGTGCCAGCAGGAGGGAGAGTTTCGCCGGGGAGCTGTTTTTT | CASRRESFAGELFF
TRBJ2-3 | many | NA | TRBV4-3 | TGCGCCAGCAGCCAAGATGGCACAGGGCACGGCGCGCAGTATTTT | CASSQDGTGHGAQYF
TRBJ1-2 | few | NA | TRBV12-3/TRBV12-4 | TGTGCCAGCAGTTTAGTACAGGGTTCAGGCTACACCTTC | CASSLVQGSGYTF
TRBJ2-5 | NA | NA | TRBV12-3/TRBV12-4 | TGTGCCAGCAGTTTCGGGGTCAAAAGGGAGACCCAGTACTTC | CASSFGVKRETQYF
TRBJ1-1 | many | NA | TRBV5-1 | TGCGCCAGCAGCTCGATGGCAGGAAAGAACACTGAAGCTTTCTTT | CASSSMAGKNTEAFF
TRBJ2-1 | few | TRBD2 | TRBV12-3/TRBV12-4 | TGTGCCAGCAAACCGGGACTAGCGGGATTGAGTGAGCAGTTCTTC | CASKPGLAGLSEQFF
TRBJ1-1 | few | NA | TRBV12-3/TRBV12-4 | TGTGCCAGCACCCAATTCAGGACTGAAGCTTTCTTT | CASTQFRTEAFF
TRBJ2-1 | many | NA | TRBV29-1 | TGCAGCGTTCACGGGGATGAGCAGTTCTTC | CSVHGDEQFF
TRBJ2-7 | few | NA | TRBV6-2/TRBV6-3 | TGTGCCAGCGGTATAGGGGGCTCCTACGAGCAGTACTTC | CASGIGGSYEQYF
TRBJ2-1 | few | NA | TRBV15 | TGTGCCACCAGCAGCCAAGCAGTTAGGGGTTACAATGAGCAGTTCTTC | CATSSQAVRGYNEQFF
TRBJ2-5 | few | TRBD2 | TRBV20-1 | TGCAGTGCGGGAGGGCGGTCAAAGACCCAGTACTTC | CSAGGRSKTQYF
TRBJ2-2 | NA | NA | TRBV20-1 | TGCAGTGCTTCCGACGGGAACACCGGGGAGCTGTTTTTT | CSASDGNTGELFF
TRBJ2-7 | few | TRBD1 | TRBV20-1 | TGCAGTGCTAGATCCCGGGACAGGGCCTCCTACGAGCAGTACTTC | CSARSRDRASYEQYF
TRBJ1-1 | NA | TRBD1 | TRBV6-2/TRBV6-3 | TGTGCCAGCAGTTCGCCTTCGGACAGGATGAACACTGAAGCTTTCTTT | CASSSPSDRMNTEAFF
TRBJ2-2 | few | NA | TRBV15 | TGTGCCACCAGCAGAGAACGGCTCACCGGGGAGCTGTTTTTT | CATSRERLTGELFF
TRBJ1-1 | few | NA | TRBV4-1 | TGCGCCAGCAGCCAAGTAGGCAGCAGGGACACTGAAGCTTTCTTT | CASSQVGSRDTEAFF
TRBJ1-3 | NA | NA | TRBV7-2 | TGTGCCAGCAGCCCTATGGGGGACCTCTCTGGAAACACCATATATTTT | CASSPMGDLSGNTIYF
TRBJ2-7 | many | NA | TRBV12-3/TRBV12-4 | TGTGCCAGCAGTCGGACGGTTTACGAGCAGTACTTC | CASSRTVYEQYF
TRBJ2-7 | few | NA | TRBV27 | TGTGCCAGCAGGGGATTCGGTAGCTACGAGCAGTACTTC | CASRGFGSYEQYF
TRBJ2-3 | many | NA | TRBV7-2 | TGTGCCAGCAGTTTGGGGGGTTTGACAGATACGCAGTATTTT | CASSLGGLTDTQYF
TRBJ2-5 | NA | TRBD1 | TRBV18 | TGTGCCAGCTCACCACGGCCGACAGGGTCACACCAAGAGACCCAGTACTTC | CASSPRPTGSHQETQYF
TRBJ2-2 | few | TRBD2 | TRBV7-9 | TGTGCCAGCAGCTCGCGGGAGACCGGGGAGCTGTTTTTT | CASSSRETGELFF
TRBJ2-2 | few | NA | TRBV5-5 | TGTGCCAGCAGCCCCCGGCAGGGCGGGTCCGGGGAGCTGTTTTTT | CASSPRQGGSGELFF
TRBJ2-7 | many | NA | TRBV7-2 | TGTGCCAGCAGCTTAACAGGGAAGTACGAGCAGTACTTC | CASSLTGKYEQYF
TRBJ2-1 | few | TRBD2 | TRBV9 | TGTGCCAGCAGCGTCAGCGGGAACCCCAATGAGCAGTTCTTC | CASSVSGNPNEQFF
TRBJ1-1 | many | NA | TRBV12-3/TRBV12-4 | TGTGCCAGCAGGACCACGGAAAACACTGAAGCTTTCTTT | CASRTTENTEAFF
TRBJ2-4 | NA | NA | TRBV6-2/TRBV6-3 | TGTGCCAGCAACTTAGGACTAGCCAAAAACATTCAGTACTTC | CASNLGLAKNIQYF